What follows are 6 T cell receptor beta chains derived from one specimen sequenced in a study of shared clonotypes between healthy human individuals. It was CD45RO-negative cells, positively selected for CCR7, that made up naive CD8 cells, with terminally differentiated effector memory CD45RA+ cells excluded. Method: immunoSEQ multiplex PCR; TCRdb's copy keeps in-frame clones and lacks some. The data contain 2 million or so clones, roughly 95% of them singletons. The specimen was naive CD8+ T cells sorted from blood. Receptors originate from a man younger than 35 in good health.

V is TRBV18 and J is TRBJ1-4, with D unclear. The CDR3 consists of 16 residues. Germline-derived CDR1 and CDR2 are KGHSH and LQKENI. V was shortened by 5 bases and J by 6 bases, with 19 bases between the two germline ends. The CDR3 here is CASSSLGGRLDEKLFF. In DNA, the CDR3 is TGTGCCAGCTCATCCCTGGGCGGCCGCTTGGATGAAAAACTGTTTTTT.

Note on this clone: The same CDR3 also results from other DNA sequences found in this sample. V is TRBV9 and J is TRBJ1-2, with TRBD1 as a possible D gene (5 bases). Trimming took off 3 bases at V and 4 bases at J, with 10 bases between the two ends. CDR3 size: 13 residues. Germline V gene data show CDR1 as SGDLS and CDR2 as YYNGEE. This CDR3 reads CASSATGSYGYTF. The CDR3 nucleotides read TGTGCCAGCAGCGCCACAGGAAGCTATGGCTACACCTTC.

In the case of this clone: This CDR3 is also generated by other DNA sequences in the sample. The J gene is TRBJ2-1, the V gene TRBV11-2; D perhaps matches TRBD2 (6 bases). Germline CDR1 and CDR2: SGHAT and FQNNGV. CDR3 size: 14 residues. V was clipped by 3 bases and J by 5 bases, with 11 bases between them. CDR3 sequence: CASSLLAGNNEQFF. The CDR3 DNA is TGTGCCAGCAGCTTGCTTGCGGGGAACAATGAGCAGTTCTTC. Full variable domain (remainder filled in from reference TRBV11-2 and TRBJ2-1): EAGVAQSPRYKIIEKRQSVAFWCNPISGHATLYWYQQILGQGPKLLIQFQNNGVVDDSQLPKDRFSAERLKGVDSTLKIQPAKLEDSAVYLCASSLLAGNNEQFFGPGTRLTVL.

This clone came up a few times. The genes are TRBV6-1 and TRBJ1-2, with a weak D call TRBD1 (5 bases). The CDR3 extends over 14 amino acids. V dropped 1 base and J dropped 12 bases, with 18 bases sitting between them. Germline assignment: CDR1 MNHNS and CDR2 SASEGT. CDR3 loop: CASSEVGDSKEDTF. The CDR3 DNA is TGTGCCAGCAGTGAAGTAGGGGACTCAAAGGAAGACACCTTC.

The chain uses TRBV6-5 and TRBJ2-7; D uncertain. Germline CDR1 and CDR2: MNHEY and SVGAGI. The CDR3 runs to 15 residues. V lost 2 bases and J lost 3, with 14 bases in between. The DNA for the CDR3 is TGTGCCAGCAGTTACACAGAGGCGGTTGACTACGAGCAGTACTTC. It codes for CASSYTEAVDYEQYF.

This clone was seen a single time. The chain couples TRBV30 to TRBJ1-1; unclear D gene. This CDR3 region has 13 residues. V was trimmed by 4 bases and J by 0 bases, leaving 9 bases between them. The V gene's germline CDR1 is GTSNPN and CDR2 SVGIG (reference sequence). CDR3 in amino acids: CAWNTAVNTEAFF. The CDR3 DNA is TGTGCCTGGAACACCGCGGTGAACACTGAAGCTTTCTTT.